Listed here are 32 T cell receptor beta chains from one sample, sequenced in a study of cytotoxic CD8 clonotypes in ibrutinib-treated CLL. Here immunoSEQ multiplex PCR was the method, and the copy in TCRdb shows in-frame clones only, minus some. The table records hundreds of thousands of clones, 70% of them present only once. The specimen was PBMCs, collected after 24 months of ibrutinib treatment. These receptors were collected from a human donor with chronic lymphocytic leukemia.

The J gene is TRBJ1-2, the V gene TRBV4-2; D is uncertain. CDR1 and CDR2 from the germline V gene are LGHNA and YNFKEQ. Trimming stripped 0 bases from V and 2 bases from J, with 7 bases between. CDR3 length: 14 amino acids. CDR3 protein: CASSQDVTNYGYTF. The CDR3 nucleotides are TGTGCCAGCAGCCAAGATGTCACAAACTATGGCTACACCTTC.

V is TRBV5-1 and J is TRBJ1-4, with D unclear. The CDR3 spans 13 residues. Trimming shortened V by 6 bases and J by 0 bases, and 6 bases separated the two germline ends. Germline lookup yields CDR1 SGHRS and CDR2 YFSETQ. The CDR3 loop reads CASTAATNEKLFF. As DNA, the CDR3 is TGCGCCAGCACGGCCGCAACTAATGAAAAACTGTTTTTT. Based on the CDR3 plus reference TRBV5-1 and TRBJ1-4, the full variable domain is KAGVTQTPRYLIKTRGQQVTLSCSPISGHRSVSWYQQTPGQGLQFLFEYFSETQRNKGNFPGRFSGRQFSNSRSEMNVSTLELGDSALYLCASTAATNEKLFFGSGTQLSVL.

The CDR3 here is CAWSAILYNEQFF. Written as DNA, the CDR3 is TGTGCCTGGAGTGCCATCCTATACAATGAGCAGTTCTTC. This chain joins TRBV30 and TRBJ2-1; D is uncertain. Trimming took off 1 base at V and 4 bases at J, with 8 bases between the two ends. The CDR3 length is 13 residues. Looked up from germline, CDR1 is GTSNPN and CDR2 is SVGIG (reference sequence).

CDR3 DNA sequence: TGTGCCAGCAGTGTCCAAATCACGAACACTGAAGCTTTCTTT. The encoded protein is CASSVQITNTEAFF. The gene calls are TRBV6-5 and TRBJ1-1; D gene uncertain. Deletions cut 5 bases from V and 1 base from J, with 11 bases between. CDR3 length equals 14 residues. From germline, CDR1 is MNHEY and CDR2 SVGAGI.

This clone appeared a few times. The rearrangement uses TRBV11-1 and TRBJ2-5, with unresolved D. This CDR3 comprises 15 residues. V lost 2 bases, J lost 5 bases, and 15 bases lay in between. Germline CDR1 reads SGHAT; CDR2 reads FQDESV (reference sequence). Here the CDR3 DNA reads TGTGCCAGCAGCTTAACCCCACAGTTTGCGGAGACCCAGTACTTC. Translated: CASSLTPQFAETQYF. Supplemented by reference TRBV11-1 and TRBJ2-5, the full variable domain reads EAEVAQSPRYKITEKSQAVAFWCDPISGHATLYWYRQILGQGPELLVQFQDESVVDDSQLPKDRFSAERLKGVDSTLKIQPAELGDSAMYLCASSLTPQFAETQYFGPGTRLLVL.

On this clone itself: A read error may account for a junction end that differs from germline. V is TRBV7-7 and J is TRBJ2-1; D could derive from TRBD1 or TRBD2 (5 bases each). Germline CDR1 SSHAT, CDR2 FNYEAQ (reference sequence). CDR3 length equals 16 residues. DNA for the CDR3: TGTGCTAGCAGCCCCGCGTACGGGGCGTCCTACAATGAGCAGTTCTTC. It codes for CASSPAYGASYNEQFF.

The chain recombines TRBV27 with TRBJ2-2; D gene ambiguous. Between the trimmed V and J ends, which lost 3 bases and 4 bases, there was a span of 6 bases. Per germline, CDR1 MNHEY and CDR2 SMNVEV (reference sequence). CDR3 size: 13 residues. CDR3 in amino acids: CASSLWSTGELFF. The CDR3 coding sequence is TGTGCCAGCAGTTTGTGGAGCACCGGGGAGCTGTTTTTT.

The chain couples TRBV5-1 to TRBJ2-3; TRBD2 matches at 16 bases. The CDR3 length is 22 residues. V shed 0 bases and J 0 bases; nucleotides not matched to a gene: 13. Per the germline V gene, CDR1 is SGHRS and CDR2 is YFSETQ. CDR3 loop: CASSLVSPGTSGRGASTDTQYF. CDR3 nucleotide sequence: TGCGCCAGCAGCTTGGTTTCACCGGGGACTAGCGGGAGGGGTGCTAGCACAGATACGCAGTATTTT.

V and J are TRBV28 and TRBJ2-3, with D perhaps TRBD1 (6 bases). There are 16 residues in the CDR3. Germline CDR1 is MDHEN and CDR2 is SYDVKM. Trimming took 5 bases from V and 3 from J, leaving 18 bases between them. The CDR3 region is CASSPLSRTETDTQYF. CDR3 nucleotide sequence: TGTGCCAGCAGTCCCCTAAGCAGGACAGAGACAGATACGCAGTATTTT.

The chain employs TRBV2 and TRBJ2-1; the match to TRBD2 covers 10 bases. Germline loops: CDR1 SNHLY, CDR2 FYNNEI. The V gene end was trimmed by 4 bases and the J gene end by 12 bases; junction bases not matched to a gene: 12. The CDR3 covers 15 residues. The CDR3 loop reads CASSAGTSAPGRQFF. The DNA of the CDR3 is TGTGCCAGCAGTGCCGGGACTAGCGCACCAGGACGGCAGTTCTTC.

The chain combines TRBV9 with TRBJ1-2; D call uncertain. Germline V CDR1 and CDR2: SGDLS, YYNGEE. This CDR3 has 15 residues. Trimming took off 6 bases at V and 0 bases at J, with 15 bases between the two ends. CDR3 DNA sequence: TGTGCCAGCACGAACCAACAGTCGGCTAACTATGGCTACACCTTC. The encoded protein is CASTNQQSANYGYTF.

The chain employs TRBV28 and TRBJ2-7; perhaps TRBD1 as D (5 bases). CDR3 size: 13 residues. Germline loops: CDR1 MDHEN, CDR2 SYDVKM. Trimming removed 5 bases from V and 3 bases from J, with 11 bases in between. CDR3 in amino acids: CASSPRQFYEQYF. The CDR3 DNA is TGTGCCAGCAGTCCCCGACAGTTCTACGAGCAGTACTTC.

There are a few counts of this clone. The CDR3 region has the DNA TGTGCCAGTAGTGCGGGACAGGGAACAGATACGCAGTATTTT. As protein: CASSAGQGTDTQYF. V and J are TRBV19 and TRBJ2-3; TRBD1 matches 9 bases. The CDR3 is 14 residues long. Germline V gene lookup returns CDR1 LNHDA and CDR2 SQIVND (reference sequence). V was pared by 5 bases and J by 3 bases, with 3 bases of the junction left unmatched.

CDR3 coding DNA: TGTGCCAGCAGTGGGCCGGGACAGCCAAATTCACCCCTCCACTTT. This translates into CASSGPGQPNSPLHF. The chain recombines TRBV2 with TRBJ1-6; 7 bases are shared with TRBD1. V was clipped by 4 bases and J by 7 bases; unmatched bases: 7. The CDR3 totals 15 residues. CDR1 is SNHLY, CDR2 FYNNEI, per germline.

This clone was counted once. V is TRBV7-2 and J is TRBJ2-1, with TRBD2 matching 11 bases. The ends lost 4 bases at V and 4 bases at J; junction bases unmatched: 3. The CDR3 totals 15 residues. CDR1 and CDR2 from the germline V gene are SGHTA and FQGNSA. The CDR3 spells CASSSTSGEYNEQFF. The DNA for the CDR3 is TGTGCCAGCAGCTCGACTAGCGGGGAATACAATGAGCAGTTCTTC.

This sequence joins TRBV11-2 and TRBJ2-7; maybe TRBD2 (5 bases). Trimming took 1 base from V and 2 from J, leaving 9 bases between them. Looked up from germline, CDR1 is SGHAT and CDR2 is FQNNGV. The CDR3 covers 14 residues. CDR3 protein: CASSLGPGTYEQYF. CDR3 in DNA: TGTGCCAGCAGCTTAGGTCCGGGGACCTACGAGCAGTACTTC.

CDR3 in amino acids: CASSPGTGSSYEQYF. DNA for the CDR3: TGTGCCAGCAGCCCCGGGACGGGAAGCTCCTACGAGCAGTACTTC. V and J are TRBV7-6 and TRBJ2-7; D is perhaps TRBD1 or TRBD2 (5 bases each). Trimming removed 5 bases at V and 0 bases at J, with 14 bases between. The CDR3 consists of 15 residues. Per germline, CDR1 SGHVS and CDR2 FNYEAQ.

CDR3 nucleotide sequence: TGTGCCAGCATTGTACCGGGACAGGGGGCTCCCGGGGAGCTGTTTTTT. It encodes CASIVPGQGAPGELFF. This chain connects TRBV2 to TRBJ2-2; TRBD1 agrees at 12 bases. Germline V gene data show CDR1 as SNHLY and CDR2 as FYNNEI. The CDR3 covers 16 residues. The junction had 9 bases not matched to a gene; V was cut back by 7 bases and J by 6 bases.

This rearrangement joins TRBV6-6 to TRBJ1-4, with a weak D call TRBD1 (5 bases). The CDR3 loop spans 15 amino acids. V was pared by 2 bases and J by 6 bases, with 13 bases between. Germline V lookup: CDR1 MNHNY, CDR2 SVGAGI (reference sequence). The CDR3 sequence: CASSYPRGVDEKLFF. DNA of the CDR3: TGTGCCAGCAGTTACCCCCGGGGGGTCGATGAAAAACTGTTTTTT.

This rearrangement joins TRBV7-3 to TRBJ2-3, with 7 positions matching TRBD2. The germline V gene has CDR1 SGHTA and CDR2 FQGTGA. The CDR3 runs to 17 residues. The trim removed 4 bases at V and 3 bases at J, leaving 13 bases unmatched. The CDR3 is CASSSNPTASGTDTQYF. CDR3 coding DNA: TGTGCCAGCAGCTCTAACCCCACGGCTAGCGGAACAGATACGCAGTATTTT. Variable domain in full (rest from reference TRBV7-3 and TRBJ2-3): GAGVSQTPSNKVTEKGKYVELRCDPISGHTALYWYRQSLGQGPEFLIYFQGTGAADDSGLPNDRFFAVRPEGSVSTLKIQRTERGDSAVYLCASSSNPTASGTDTQYFGPGTRLTVL.

The chain uses TRBV28 and TRBJ2-2; D gene uncertain. Trimming stripped 8 bases from V and 0 bases from J, with 10 bases between. Per germline, CDR1 MDHEN and CDR2 SYDVKM. The length of the CDR3 is 14 residues. Here the CDR3 DNA reads TGTGCCAGCTGGGCCTCAACGAACACCGGGGAGCTGTTTTTT. Protein sequence: CASWASTNTGELFF.

The chain has TRBV30 and TRBJ2-7; D may be TRBD2 (6 bases). The CDR3 sequence is 14 residues long. The V gene's germline CDR1 is GTSNPN and CDR2 SVGIG (reference sequence). Trimming removed 3 bases from V and 4 bases from J, with 16 bases in between. CDR3 loop: CAWSRGGGLYEQYF. In DNA form, the CDR3 reads TGTGCCTGGAGCCGAGGTGGAGGGCTTTACGAGCAGTACTTC.

The chain is built from TRBV21-1 and TRBJ2-4; TRBD1, the D gene given by the table, was not confirmed from the DNA. TRBV21-1 is a documented pseudogene. CDR3 length equals 13 residues. CDR3 region: CASSKMGPNIQYF. For the CDR3, the DNA is TGTGCCAGCAGCAAGATGGGGCCGAACATTCAGTACTTC.

This clone was found a few times. The gene calls are TRBV15 and TRBJ1-5; 8 bases match TRBD1. The germline CDR1 and CDR2 sequences are LNHNV and YYDKDF (reference sequence). The CDR3 contains 15 residues. V gave up 2 bases and J gave up 7 bases; unmatched junction bases: 7. In nucleotides, the CDR3 is TGTGCCACCAGCAGACCGGGACAGGCAGGGCAGCCCCAGCATTTT. Protein: CATSRPGQAGQPQHF.

The J gene is TRBJ1-2, the V gene TRBV28, with D unclear. CDR1 MDHEN and CDR2 SYDVKM come from the germline V gene. The CDR3 sequence is 10 residues long. With 8 bases removed from V and 5 bases from J, the gap between germline ends came to 6 bases. The chain's CDR3 is CASLGYGYTF. CDR3 nucleotide sequence: TGTGCCAGCCTGGGATATGGCTACACCTTC.

The chain couples TRBV14 to TRBJ2-2; a weak D match, TRBD1 (6 bases). CDR3 length equals 15 residues. The V end was cut by 2 bases, the J end by 7 bases, with 14 bases between. Germline V gives CDR1 SGHDN, CDR2 FVKESK. CDR3 coding DNA: TGTGCCAGCAGCCAAAAAGGGGGTGCTCACGGGGAGCTGTTTTTT. This sequence encodes CASSQKGGAHGELFF.

The rearrangement joins TRBV7-3 to TRBJ2-2; TRBD2 aligns across 9 bases. Germline V gene lookup returns CDR1 SGHTA and CDR2 FQGTGA. Losses at the gene ends were 5 bases for V and 4 bases for J; bases not matched to a gene: 2. This CDR3 is built from 14 residues. CDR3 nucleotides: TGTGCCAGCAGCACGGGACTAGCCACCGGGGAGCTGTTTTTT. Translated, it gives CASSTGLATGELFF.

Here the CDR3 DNA reads TGCAGTGCGCTCCCGGGGGAAGGGCAGTACTTC. It yields the protein CSALPGEGQYF. The gene calls are TRBV20-1 and TRBJ2-7; D is perhaps TRBD2 (6 bases). CDR1 DFQATT and CDR2 SNEGSKA come from the germline V gene (reference sequence). V lost 6 bases and J 9 bases, leaving 15 bases between the germline ends. The CDR3 is made up of 11 amino acids.

The chain uses TRBV7-6 and TRBJ2-7, with unresolved D. Trimming took 0 bases from V and 3 from J, leaving 6 bases between them. Germline V gene sequence: CDR1 SGHVS, CDR2 FNYEAQ. This CDR3 region has 13 residues. CDR3 in amino acids: CASSLAGNYEQYF. CDR3 in DNA: TGTGCCAGCAGCTTAGCAGGGAACTACGAGCAGTACTTC.

V and J are TRBV6-5 and TRBJ2-7; 15 bases agree with TRBD2. With V trimmed by 7 bases and J by 3 bases, 4 bases remained unmatched. This CDR3 comprises 15 residues. Germline V gene lookup returns CDR1 MNHEY and CDR2 SVGAGI. CDR3 sequence: CASKGTSGRIYEQYF. The CDR3 DNA is TGTGCCAGCAAAGGGACTAGCGGGAGGATCTACGAGCAGTACTTC.

The V call is TRBV6-6, the J call TRBJ1-2; D unclear. V was shortened by 6 bases and J by 0 bases, with 11 bases between the two germline ends. The CDR3 contains 14 residues. Germline V CDR1 and CDR2: MNHNY, SVGAGI (reference sequence). CDR3 sequence: CASRGDAANYGYTF. The CDR3 bases are TGTGCCAGCAGGGGAGACGCTGCTAACTATGGCTACACCTTC.

The rearrangement uses TRBV11-3 and TRBJ1-6, with 7 bases that match TRBD1. Germline V CDR1 and CDR2: SGHNT, YENEEA. The V and J ends lost 5 bases and 6 bases, in that order; junction bases with no gene match: 1. The CDR3 covers 13 residues. In nucleotides, the CDR3 is TGTGCCAGCAGCGGGACAGTTAATTCACCCCTCCACTTT. This translates into CASSGTVNSPLHF.